These 21 T cell receptor beta chains originate from one sample sequenced in a study of lymphopenia after photon versus proton radiotherapy. Here immunoSEQ multiplex PCR was the method, and the copy in TCRdb shows in-frame clones only, minus some. The repertoire holds about 40,000 clones, around 83% seen once, with about 9.4% in the top ten. The sample in question was peripheral blood, obtained from a patient treated with proton-based radiotherapy. Source of these receptors: a woman aged 70-85 years with pancreatic cancer. Some clones in this sample may be carry-over from other donors' samples.

This chain uses TRBV19 with TRBJ1-2; D perhaps matches TRBD1 (6 bases). Germline assignment: CDR1 LNHDA and CDR2 SQIVND (reference sequence). The CDR3 runs 14 residues. Deletions cut 7 bases from V and 7 bases from J, with 19 bases between. The CDR3 DNA reads as TGTGCCAGTACCCAGAATCAGGGGTTTGGTGGCTACACCTTC. Encoded protein: CASTQNQGFGGYTF. Combining the CDR3 with reference TRBV19 and TRBJ1-2 gives the whole variable domain DGGITQSPKYLFRKEGQNVTLSCEQNLNHDAMYWYRQDPGQGLRLIYYSQIVNDFQKGDIAEGYSVSREKKESFPLTVTSAQKNPTAFYLCASTQNQGFGGYTFGSGTRLTVV.

The gene calls are TRBV19 and TRBJ1-4; D remains ambiguous. The CDR3 is made up of 15 amino acids. Trimming left V 5 bases short and J 0 bases short, with 10 bases between. The V gene's germline CDR1 is LNHDA and CDR2 SQIVND (reference sequence). The DNA for the CDR3 is TGTGCCAGTAGTCCCCAGAAGGCAACTAATGAAAAACTGTTTTTT. As protein: CASSPQKATNEKLFF.

This chain links TRBV4-3 with TRBJ2-7, with D possibly being TRBD1 (6 bases). Trimming left V 0 bases short and J 2 bases short, with 14 bases between. The CDR3 is made up of 16 amino acids. CDR1 LGHNA and CDR2 YSLEER come from the germline V gene. The CDR3 coding sequence is TGCGCCAGCAGCCAAGAGGTGGTAGGGGGAGCCTACGAGCAGTACTTC. The encoded protein is CASSQEVVGGAYEQYF.

This chain links TRBV27 with TRBJ1-1, with TRBD1 matching over 8 bases. This CDR3 spans 14 amino acids. With 5 bases clipped from V and 5 bases from J, the junction kept 7 bases outside the gene matches. Germline V lookup: CDR1 MNHEY, CDR2 SMNVEV (reference sequence). The CDR3 coding sequence is TGTGCCAGCAGTCAGACAGGGGTGGGGACTGAAGCTTTCTTT. This gives the protein CASSQTGVGTEAFF.

V and J are TRBV18 and TRBJ1-3; possibly TRBD1 for D (6 bases). This CDR3 contains 17 residues. V lost 0 bases and J lost 0, with 12 bases in between. Germline lookup yields CDR1 KGHSH and CDR2 LQKENI. CDR3 DNA sequence: TGTGCCAGCTCACCACCGGTCAGGGGCGACTCTGGAAACACCATATATTTT. Amino acids: CASSPPVRGDSGNTIYF.

The chain carries TRBV7-2 and TRBJ1-1, with TRBD1 identical over 7 bases. The CDR3 contains 12 residues. V was clipped by 1 base and J by 9 bases; unmatched bases: 2. Germline CDR1 and CDR2: SGHTA and FQGNSA. The CDR3 DNA reads as TGTGCCAGCAGCTTAGAGACAGGGCAAGCTTTCTTT. Translated: CASSLETGQAFF.

The chain couples TRBV28 to TRBJ2-6; D is perhaps TRBD2 (6 bases). Germline V gene sequence: CDR1 MDHEN, CDR2 SYDVKM. V was cut by 2 bases and J by 4 bases, with 9 bases left in between. This CDR3 spans 15 amino acids. The CDR3 sequence: CASSLGGAGANVLTF. DNA for the CDR3: TGTGCCAGCAGTTTAGGAGGGGCCGGGGCCAACGTCCTGACTTTC.

V and J are TRBV10-3 and TRBJ2-1; unclear D gene. In germline, CDR1 is ENHRY, CDR2 SYGVKD. The CDR3 sequence is 13 residues long. The V end was cut by 8 bases, the J end by 3 bases, with 11 bases between. The CDR3 DNA is TGTGCCATCTCTGACCCCTTCTACAATGAGCAGTTCTTC. Its translation: CAISDPFYNEQFF.

CDR3 DNA: TGTGCCAGCAGTTACGATAGCGGGTACCAAGAGACCCAGTACTTC. Translated, it gives CASSYDSGYQETQYF. V and J are TRBV6-6 and TRBJ2-5, with 7 positions matching TRBD2. This CDR3 region has 15 residues. Germline V gene data show CDR1 as MNHNY and CDR2 as SVGAGI (reference sequence). J was trimmed by 0 bases and V by 2 bases; bases with no gene match: 3.

V usage is TRBV27 and J usage is TRBJ2-7; tentatively, D is TRBD1 (6 bases). Trimming took 4 bases from V and 2 from J, leaving 15 bases between them. Germline lookup yields CDR1 MNHEY and CDR2 SMNVEV (reference sequence). This CDR3 has 15 amino acids. In DNA form, the CDR3 reads TGTGCCAGCAGTTCCTATGGACAGTCTGCCTACGAGCAGTACTTC. Translating it yields CASSSYGQSAYEQYF.

The chain recombines TRBV19 with TRBJ1-2; D is uncertain. There are 15 residues in the CDR3. Germline V gene lookup returns CDR1 LNHDA and CDR2 SQIVND (reference sequence). The germline V and J ends were trimmed by 5 bases and 7 bases, with 20 bases remaining between them. The CDR3 coding sequence is TGTGCCAGTAGTCGCTTAGAGGATAGGTCGGGTGGCTACACCTTC. Amino acid sequence: CASSRLEDRSGGYTF. Filled out from reference TRBV19 and TRBJ1-2, the complete variable domain reads DGGITQSPKYLFRKEGQNVTLSCEQNLNHDAMYWYRQDPGQGLRLIYYSQIVNDFQKGDIAEGYSVSREKKESFPLTVTSAQKNPTAFYLCASSRLEDRSGGYTFGSGTRLTVV.

V usage is TRBV27 and J usage is TRBJ2-7; 9 bases agree with TRBD1. Germline lookup yields CDR1 MNHEY and CDR2 SMNVEV (reference sequence). CDR3 length equals 16 residues. V lost 3 bases to trimming and J lost 3 bases; unmatched junction nucleotides: 9. CDR3 residues: CASSFLRTDRGYEQYF. In nucleotides, the CDR3 is TGTGCCAGCAGTTTCCTCAGGACGGACAGGGGCTACGAGCAGTACTTC.

The chain uses TRBV15 and TRBJ2-7; TRBD1 agrees at 9 bases. J lost 3 bases, V lost 2 bases, and 8 bases had no gene match. The CDR3 totals 16 residues. CDR1 and CDR2 from the germline V gene are LNHNV and YYDKDF (reference sequence). CDR3 DNA: TGTGCCACCAGCAGATCCTCCGGGGACAGGGACTACGAGCAGTACTTC. This codes for CATSRSSGDRDYEQYF.

This clone was observed a single time. This chain's CDR3 is CASSPGNRRSVNTEAFF. The CDR3 nucleotides read TGTGCCAGCAGCCCAGGGAATAGGCGTAGCGTGAACACTGAAGCTTTCTTT. The chain uses TRBV14 and TRBJ1-1; D is perhaps TRBD1 (5 bases). CDR1 and CDR2 from the germline V gene are SGHDN and FVKESK. V was clipped by 4 bases and J by 0 bases, with 18 bases between them. CDR3 length: 17 amino acids.

The V gene is TRBV5-4, the J gene TRBJ2-1, with 7 positions matching TRBD1. Germline-derived CDR1 and CDR2 are SGHNT and YYREEE (reference sequence). The trim removed 0 bases at V and 8 bases at J, leaving 8 bases unmatched. The CDR3 length is 15 residues. In nucleotides, the CDR3 is TGTGCCAGCAGCTTGGGGCAGGGGGTGCTTGATGAGCAGTTCTTC. As protein: CASSLGQGVLDEQFF.

CDR3 in DNA: TGTGCCACCAGCAGCAGGGCGGGAGATACGCAGTATTTT. The encoded protein is CATSSRAGDTQYF. The J gene is TRBJ2-3, the V gene TRBV15; D is perhaps TRBD1 or TRBD2 (5 bases each). Germline assignment: CDR1 LNHNV and CDR2 YYDKDF (reference sequence). V was shortened by 3 bases and J by 5 bases, with 9 bases between the two germline ends. The CDR3 covers 13 residues.

This clone was counted a single time. In DNA, the CDR3 is TGTGCCAGCAGTTTAGGACAGGATGCCTCCTACGAGCAGTACTTC. Protein sequence: CASSLGQDASYEQYF. The chain recombines TRBV27 with TRBJ2-7; TRBD1 agrees at 7 bases. CDR1 and CDR2 from the germline V gene are MNHEY and SMNVEV (reference sequence). This CDR3 region has 15 residues. V lost 2 bases, J lost 0 bases, and 4 bases stayed unmatched.

This clone was seen once. The CDR3 here is CASSFIAGGSTDTQYF. In DNA, the CDR3 is TGCGCCAGCAGCTTTATAGCGGGAGGGAGCACAGATACGCAGTATTTT. This chain connects TRBV5-1 to TRBJ2-3; 11 bases are a match to TRBD2. In germline, CDR1 is SGHRS, CDR2 YFSETQ. The CDR3 covers 16 residues. The V gene end was trimmed by 2 bases and the J gene end by 0 bases; junction bases not matched to a gene: 2.

This clone was found once. The chain recombines TRBV12-2 with TRBJ1-4; the table's D call TRBD1 went unverified against the DNA. TRBV12-2 is a recognized pseudogene. This CDR3 is 18 amino acids long. The DNA of the CDR3 is TGTGCAAGTCGCGCCGGAGGCTGCGGACAGGGGGCGGGTGAAAAACTGTTTTTT. It specifies CASRAGGCGQGAGEKLFF.

The chain links TRBV19 to TRBJ2-1; possibly TRBD1 for D (6 bases). V dropped 4 bases and J dropped 9 bases, with 19 bases sitting between them. The CDR3 spans 15 residues. Germline lookup yields CDR1 LNHDA and CDR2 SQIVND (reference sequence). The CDR3 DNA reads as TGTGCCAGTAGTAGCCGCAGGACAGTCCCGAGTGAGCAGTTCTTC. Protein sequence: CASSSRRTVPSEQFF.

V gene TRBV19 combines with J gene TRBJ2-1, with 9 positions matching TRBD2. J lost 2 bases, V lost 2 bases, and 1 base had no gene match. Germline V lookup: CDR1 LNHDA, CDR2 SQIVND (reference sequence). The CDR3 is 15 amino acids. The CDR3 here is CASSISSGTYNEQFF. In nucleotides, the CDR3 is TGTGCCAGTAGTATATCTAGCGGGACCTACAATGAGCAGTTCTTC.